The present TCR beta chain was sequenced within a study of response to subunit inactivated influenza vaccine. A few counts support this clonotype. Its antigen is currently unknown. The CDR3 covers 17 residues. V dropped 1 base and J dropped 0 bases, with 15 bases sitting between them. Notes on the study in general: It was suggested by the authors that few new T cells are recruited by each seasonal influenza vaccination.

TCRdb passed the RT-PCR reads through MiXCR, listing each CDR3 protein once. In the table there are hundreds of thousands of distinct CDR3 sequences, around 13% of which are singletons. The sample here was PBMCs from blood, taken approximately 15 days before vaccination. This clonotype was sampled from a man aged 45-65 years who received an inactivated influenza vaccine. V gene TRBV12-3 or TRBV12-4 combines with J gene TRBJ1-2; maybe TRBD1 (5 bases). CDR3 protein: CASSLGRGANTNYGYTF. DNA of the CDR3: TGTGCCAGCAGTTTAGGAAGGGGCGCGAATACTAACTATGGCTACACCTTC.